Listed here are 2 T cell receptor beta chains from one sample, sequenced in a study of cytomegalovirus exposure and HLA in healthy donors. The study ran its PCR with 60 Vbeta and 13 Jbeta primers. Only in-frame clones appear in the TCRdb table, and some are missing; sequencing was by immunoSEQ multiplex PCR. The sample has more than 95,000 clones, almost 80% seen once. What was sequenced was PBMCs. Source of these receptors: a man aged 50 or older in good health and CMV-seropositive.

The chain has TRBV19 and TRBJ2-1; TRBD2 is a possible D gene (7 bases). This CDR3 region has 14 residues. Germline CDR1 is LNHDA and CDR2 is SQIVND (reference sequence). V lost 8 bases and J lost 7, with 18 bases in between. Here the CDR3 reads CASGGAGEVNEQFF. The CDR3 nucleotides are TGTGCCAGTGGGGGGGCGGGAGAGGTTAATGAGCAGTTCTTC.

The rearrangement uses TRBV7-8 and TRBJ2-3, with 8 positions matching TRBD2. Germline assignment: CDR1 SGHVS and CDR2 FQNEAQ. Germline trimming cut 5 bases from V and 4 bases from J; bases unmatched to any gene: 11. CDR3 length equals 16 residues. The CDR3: CASSPKRERWADTQYF. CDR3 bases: TGTGCCAGCAGCCCGAAGCGGGAGAGATGGGCAGATACGCAGTATTTT.